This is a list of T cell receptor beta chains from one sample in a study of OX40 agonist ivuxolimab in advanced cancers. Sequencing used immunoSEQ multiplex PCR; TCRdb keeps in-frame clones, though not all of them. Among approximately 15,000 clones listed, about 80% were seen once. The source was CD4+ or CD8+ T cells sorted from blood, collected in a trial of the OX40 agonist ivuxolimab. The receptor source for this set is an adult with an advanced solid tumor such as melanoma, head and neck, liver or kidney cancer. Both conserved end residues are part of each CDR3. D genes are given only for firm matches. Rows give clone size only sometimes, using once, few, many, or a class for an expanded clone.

CDR3aa: CASSDRGTGELFF
CDR3nt: TGTGCCAGCAGTGACAGGGGCACCGGGGAGCTGTTTTTT
v_gene: TRBV6-4
abundance: medium-sized
d_gene: NA
j_gene: TRBJ2-2

CDR3aa: CASSQDWGGTDYGYTF
CDR3nt: TGTGCCAGCAGCCAAGATTGGGGGGGTACGGACTATGGCTACACCTTC
v_gene: TRBV4-2
abundance: NA
d_gene: NA
j_gene: TRBJ1-2

CDR3aa: CASRAWDRVGEKLFF
CDR3nt: TGTGCCAGCAGAGCCTGGGACAGGGTGGGGGAAAAACTGTTTTTT
v_gene: TRBV2
abundance: NA
d_gene: TRBD1
j_gene: TRBJ1-4

CDR3aa: CASSQDRGYYNEQFF
CDR3nt: TGCGCCAGCAGCCAGGACAGGGGCTACTACAATGAGCAGTTCTTC
v_gene: TRBV4-3
abundance: NA
d_gene: TRBD1
j_gene: TRBJ2-1

CDR3aa: CASSSRDTPYEQYF
CDR3nt: TGTGCCAGCAGCTCGCGGGACACCCCCTACGAGCAGTACTTC
v_gene: TRBV7-9
abundance: NA
d_gene: NA
j_gene: TRBJ2-7

CDR3aa: CAWSVSSGYTF
CDR3nt: TGTGCCTGGAGCGTCTCGAGTGGCTACACCTTC
v_gene: TRBV30
abundance: NA
d_gene: NA
j_gene: TRBJ1-2

CDR3aa: CASSLQGAGTEAFF
CDR3nt: TGTGCCAGCAGCCTACAGGGGGCTGGCACTGAAGCTTTCTTT
v_gene: TRBV4-2
abundance: NA
d_gene: TRBD1
j_gene: TRBJ1-1

CDR3aa: CASSMSPGQPYEQYF
CDR3nt: TGTGCCAGTAGTATGTCGCCAGGACAGCCCTACGAGCAGTACTTC
v_gene: TRBV19
abundance: NA
d_gene: NA
j_gene: TRBJ2-7

CDR3aa: CASSLDKETQYF
CDR3nt: TGTGCCAGCAGCTTGGACAAAGAGACCCAGTACTTC
v_gene: TRBV5-6
abundance: NA
d_gene: NA
j_gene: TRBJ2-5

CDR3aa: CASSASEPPREQYF
CDR3nt: TGTGCCAGCAGCGCCTCAGAGCCGCCTAGGGAGCAGTACTTC
v_gene: TRBV25-1
abundance: NA
d_gene: NA
j_gene: TRBJ2-7

CDR3aa: CASSSPSGTSTDTQYF
CDR3nt: TGTGCCAGCAGTTCCCCAAGCGGGACGAGCACAGATACGCAGTATTTT
v_gene: TRBV27
abundance: NA
d_gene: TRBD2
j_gene: TRBJ2-3

CDR3aa: CASSPRSNSNQPQHF
CDR3nt: TGTGCCAGCAGCCCCAGGAGTAATAGCAATCAGCCCCAGCATTTT
v_gene: TRBV27
abundance: NA
d_gene: NA
j_gene: TRBJ1-5

CDR3aa: CASSFGSTYEQYF
CDR3nt: TGTGCCAGCAGTTTTGGCAGTACCTACGAGCAGTACTTC
v_gene: TRBV28
abundance: NA
d_gene: NA
j_gene: TRBJ2-7

CDR3aa: CASSLGVNTEAFF
CDR3nt: TGTGCCAGCAGTTTAGGGGTGAACACTGAAGCTTTCTTT
v_gene: TRBV28
abundance: NA
d_gene: NA
j_gene: TRBJ1-1

CDR3aa: CASSFTGGPNQPQHF
CDR3nt: TGTGCCAGCAGTTTTACAGGGGGCCCCAATCAGCCCCAGCATTTT
v_gene: TRBV27
abundance: NA
d_gene: TRBD1
j_gene: TRBJ1-5

CDR3aa: CASSDLETQYF
CDR3nt: TGTGCCAGCAGTGATTTAGAGACCCAGTACTTC
v_gene: TRBV25-1
abundance: NA
d_gene: NA
j_gene: TRBJ2-5

CDR3aa: CASLAGMNTEAFF
CDR3nt: TGTGCCAGTTTGGCGGGAATGAACACTGAAGCTTTCTTT
v_gene: TRBV19
abundance: NA
d_gene: NA
j_gene: TRBJ1-1

CDR3aa: CASSWEGGTDTQYF
CDR3nt: TGCGCCAGCAGCTGGGAGGGTGGCACAGATACGCAGTATTTT
v_gene: TRBV5-1
abundance: NA
d_gene: TRBD2
j_gene: TRBJ2-3

CDR3aa: CASSNRGGPDTQYF
CDR3nt: TGTGCCAGCAGTAACCGGGGGGGTCCAGATACGCAGTATTTT
v_gene: TRBV28
abundance: NA
d_gene: TRBD2
j_gene: TRBJ2-3

CDR3aa: CASSLIAGENTGELFF
CDR3nt: TGTGCCAGCAGCTTAATAGCGGGGGAGAACACCGGGGAGCTGTTTTTT
v_gene: TRBV7-3
abundance: NA
d_gene: TRBD2
j_gene: TRBJ2-2

CDR3aa: CATNDRGLSEKLFF
CDR3nt: TGTGCCACTAACGATAGGGGGCTTAGCGAAAAACTGTTTTTT
v_gene: TRBV15
abundance: NA
d_gene: TRBD1
j_gene: TRBJ1-4

CDR3aa: CASSIGGSFYNEQFF
CDR3nt: TGTGCCAGCAGCATCGGGGGTTCCTTCTACAATGAGCAGTTCTTC
v_gene: TRBV11-2
abundance: NA
d_gene: NA
j_gene: TRBJ2-1

CDR3aa: CASSQGHAGYNEQFF
CDR3nt: TGTGCCAGCAGCCAAGGGCATGCGGGTTACAATGAGCAGTTCTTC
v_gene: TRBV14
abundance: NA
d_gene: NA
j_gene: TRBJ2-1

CDR3aa: CASSYRDQLVPDTQYF
CDR3nt: TGTGCCAGCAGCTACCGGGACCAATTGGTGCCCGATACGCAGTATTTT
v_gene: TRBV7-8
abundance: NA
d_gene: NA
j_gene: TRBJ2-3

CDR3aa: CASSLGNTGELFF
CDR3nt: TGTGCCAGCAGTTTAGGGAACACCGGGGAGCTGTTTTTT
v_gene: TRBV28
abundance: NA
d_gene: NA
j_gene: TRBJ2-2

CDR3aa: CATQSGGLYEQYF
CDR3nt: TGTGCCACCCAGTCCGGGGGGCTCTACGAGCAGTACTTC
v_gene: TRBV27
abundance: NA
d_gene: NA
j_gene: TRBJ2-7

CDR3aa: CASSLEGAEAFF
CDR3nt: TGCGCCAGCAGCTTGGAAGGCGCTGAAGCTTTCTTT
v_gene: TRBV5-1
abundance: NA
d_gene: NA
j_gene: TRBJ1-1

CDR3aa: CASSPYDRRGNTEAFF
CDR3nt: TGTGCCAGCAGCCCTTACGACAGGAGGGGAAACACTGAAGCTTTCTTT
v_gene: TRBV13
abundance: NA
d_gene: NA
j_gene: TRBJ1-1

CDR3aa: CASSLGFQETQYF
CDR3nt: TGTGCCAGTAGTCTCGGGTTTCAAGAGACCCAGTACTTC
v_gene: TRBV19
abundance: NA
d_gene: NA
j_gene: TRBJ2-5

CDR3aa: CASSYTTGNTGELFF
CDR3nt: TGTGCCAGCAGTTACACAACAGGGAACACCGGGGAGCTGTTTTTT
v_gene: TRBV6-5
abundance: NA
d_gene: NA
j_gene: TRBJ2-2

CDR3aa: CASSESIEASYEQYF
CDR3nt: TGTGCCAGCAGTGAATCTATTGAGGCTTCCTACGAGCAGTACTTC
v_gene: TRBV25-1
abundance: NA
d_gene: NA
j_gene: TRBJ2-7

CDR3aa: CASSPTGPHGEQFF
CDR3nt: TGCGCCAGCAGTCCAACAGGCCCTCACGGTGAGCAGTTCTTC
v_gene: TRBV10-2
abundance: NA
d_gene: NA
j_gene: TRBJ2-1

CDR3aa: CASTAGDYGYTF
CDR3nt: TGTGCCAGCACAGCAGGGGACTATGGCTACACCTTC
v_gene: TRBV7-2
abundance: few
d_gene: NA
j_gene: TRBJ1-2

CDR3aa: CSFLRLAGPPDTQYF
CDR3nt: TGCAGCTTTTTGCGACTAGCGGGACCCCCAGATACGCAGTATTTT
v_gene: TRBV29-1
abundance: NA
d_gene: TRBD2
j_gene: TRBJ2-3

CDR3aa: CASSEPTRQGNSPLHF
CDR3nt: TGTGCCAGCAGTGAACCGACAAGACAGGGTAATTCACCCCTCCACTTT
v_gene: TRBV25-1
abundance: once
d_gene: TRBD1
j_gene: TRBJ1-6

CDR3aa: CASSLDFTNEQFF
CDR3nt: TGTGCCAGCAGCTTAGACTTTACAAATGAGCAGTTCTTC
v_gene: TRBV11-2
abundance: NA
d_gene: NA
j_gene: TRBJ2-1

CDR3aa: CASSRHLGEQYF
CDR3nt: TGTGCCAGCAGCCGCCATCTTGGGGAGCAGTACTTC
v_gene: TRBV27
abundance: once
d_gene: NA
j_gene: TRBJ2-7

CDR3aa: CASSFSWGYADTQYF
CDR3nt: TGTGCCAGCAGCTTCAGTTGGGGGTACGCAGATACGCAGTATTTT
v_gene: TRBV7-2
abundance: NA
d_gene: NA
j_gene: TRBJ2-3

CDR3aa: CASSVGAGGGNEQFF
CDR3nt: TGTGCCAGCAGCGTAGGGGCAGGGGGCGGGAATGAGCAGTTCTTC
v_gene: TRBV9
abundance: medium-sized
d_gene: TRBD1
j_gene: TRBJ2-1

CDR3aa: CASSLEVVETQYF
CDR3nt: TGTGCCAGCAGCTTAGAGGTCGTCGAGACCCAGTACTTC
v_gene: TRBV11-2
abundance: NA
d_gene: NA
j_gene: TRBJ2-5

CDR3aa: CSVGTASSYEQYF
CDR3nt: TGCAGCGTAGGGACGGCTAGCTCCTACGAGCAGTACTTC
v_gene: TRBV29-1
abundance: NA
d_gene: NA
j_gene: TRBJ2-7

CDR3aa: CASSPSGGAMETQYF
CDR3nt: TGCGCCAGCAGCCCTAGCGGGGGGGCCATGGAGACCCAGTACTTC
v_gene: TRBV5-1
abundance: NA
d_gene: TRBD2
j_gene: TRBJ2-5

CDR3aa: CASSLSGVLYEQYF
CDR3nt: TGTGCCAGCAGCTTATCAGGGGTTCTATACGAGCAGTACTTC
v_gene: TRBV7-9
abundance: NA
d_gene: NA
j_gene: TRBJ2-7

CDR3aa: CASSLAGVDEQFF
CDR3nt: TGTGCCAGCAGCTTAGCCGGGGTCGATGAGCAGTTCTTC
v_gene: TRBV7-2
abundance: once
d_gene: NA
j_gene: TRBJ2-1

CDR3aa: CASSPVMNTEAFF
CDR3nt: TGCGCCAGCAGCCCCGTCATGAACACTGAAGCTTTCTTT
v_gene: TRBV5-1
abundance: NA
d_gene: NA
j_gene: TRBJ1-1

CDR3aa: CASSFPTFVGYTF
CDR3nt: TGTGCCAGCAGTTTCCCGACGTTTGTTGGCTACACCTTC
v_gene: TRBV27
abundance: NA
d_gene: NA
j_gene: TRBJ1-2

CDR3aa: CASSQVGDYEQYF
CDR3nt: TGTGCCAGCAGCCAAGTTGGGGATTACGAGCAGTACTTC
v_gene: TRBV4-2
abundance: NA
d_gene: NA
j_gene: TRBJ2-7

CDR3aa: CATSENRGRTEAFF
CDR3nt: TGTGCCACCTCTGAGAACAGGGGGCGAACTGAAGCTTTCTTT
v_gene: TRBV19
abundance: NA
d_gene: TRBD1
j_gene: TRBJ1-1

CDR3aa: CASSLRTGTTEAFF
CDR3nt: TGTGCCAGCAGTTTAAGGACCGGGACAACTGAAGCTTTCTTT
v_gene: TRBV27
abundance: NA
d_gene: NA
j_gene: TRBJ1-1

CDR3aa: CASSVDSAYGYTF
CDR3nt: TGTGCCAGCAGCGTAGACAGTGCCTATGGCTACACCTTC
v_gene: TRBV9
abundance: large
d_gene: NA
j_gene: TRBJ1-2

CDR3aa: CASSVSSGTSNEKLFF
CDR3nt: TGTGCCAGCAGCGTAAGTTCCGGGACAAGTAATGAAAAACTGTTTTTT
v_gene: TRBV9
abundance: NA
d_gene: NA
j_gene: TRBJ1-4

CDR3aa: CASSFSDRGAGANVLTF
CDR3nt: TGTGCCAGTAGTTTCTCGGACAGGGGGGCCGGGGCCAACGTCCTGACTTTC
v_gene: TRBV19
abundance: NA
d_gene: TRBD1
j_gene: TRBJ2-6